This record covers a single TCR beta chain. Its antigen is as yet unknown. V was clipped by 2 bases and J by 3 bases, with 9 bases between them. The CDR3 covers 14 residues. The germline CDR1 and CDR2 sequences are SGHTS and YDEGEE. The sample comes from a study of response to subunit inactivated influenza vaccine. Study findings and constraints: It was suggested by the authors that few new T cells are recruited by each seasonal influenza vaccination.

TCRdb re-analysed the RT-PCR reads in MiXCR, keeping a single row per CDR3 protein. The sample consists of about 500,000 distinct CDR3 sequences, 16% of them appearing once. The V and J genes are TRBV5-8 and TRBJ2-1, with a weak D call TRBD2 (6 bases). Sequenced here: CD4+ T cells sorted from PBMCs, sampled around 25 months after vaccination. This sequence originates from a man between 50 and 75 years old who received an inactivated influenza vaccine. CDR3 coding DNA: TGTGCCAGCAGCTTAGGACTACTCTACAATGAGCAGTTCTTC. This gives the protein CASSLGLLYNEQFF.